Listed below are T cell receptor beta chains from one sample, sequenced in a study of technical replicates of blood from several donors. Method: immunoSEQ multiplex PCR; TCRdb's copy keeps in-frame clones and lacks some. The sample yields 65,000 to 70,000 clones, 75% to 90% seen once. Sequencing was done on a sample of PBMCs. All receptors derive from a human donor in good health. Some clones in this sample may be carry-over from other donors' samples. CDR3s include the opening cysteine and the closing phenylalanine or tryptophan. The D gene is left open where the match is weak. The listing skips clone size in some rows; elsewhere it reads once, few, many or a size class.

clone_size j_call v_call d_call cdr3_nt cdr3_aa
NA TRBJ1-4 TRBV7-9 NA TGTGCCAGCTCACCGGAGGGCAGAGGGGAACTGTTTTTT CASSPEGRGELFF
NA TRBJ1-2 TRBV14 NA TGTGCCAGCAGCCAAGATTTAATGGCGGGCGTTTCCTATGGCTACACCTTC CASSQDLMAGVSYGYTF
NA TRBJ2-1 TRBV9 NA TGTGCCAGCAGCTCAGCCCAGGCCGATGAGCAGTTCTTC CASSSAQADEQFF
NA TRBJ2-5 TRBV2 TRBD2 TGTGCCAGCAACCGGGGGGGCACGGAGACCCAGTACTTC CASNRGGTETQYF
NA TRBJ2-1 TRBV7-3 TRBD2 TGTGCCAGCAGCCACGGGACTAGCGGGGAGCAGTTCTTC CASSHGTSGEQFF
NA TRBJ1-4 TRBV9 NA TGTGCCAGCAGCGTAGCGGGGGGCCGTAATGAAAAACTGTTTTTT CASSVAGGRNEKLFF
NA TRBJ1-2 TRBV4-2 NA TGTGCCAGCAGTCGGACAGATACTCCCGGCTACACCTTC CASSRTDTPGYTF
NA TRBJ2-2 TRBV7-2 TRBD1 TGTGCCAGCAGCCCCCGGGACAGGAGAAGCACCGGGGAGCTGTTTTTT CASSPRDRRSTGELFF
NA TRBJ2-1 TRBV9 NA TGTGCCAGCACGGCGAGGAATGAGCAGTTCTTC CASTARNEQFF
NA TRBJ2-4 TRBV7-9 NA TGTGCCAGCAGCTTAGTAGGAGGGGGCCCCAAAAACATTCAGTACTTC CASSLVGGGPKNIQYF
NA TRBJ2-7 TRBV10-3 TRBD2 TGTGCCATCAGTGCCGGGACTACCGACGAGCAGTACTTC CAISAGTTDEQYF
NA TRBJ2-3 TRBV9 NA TGTGCCAGCAGCGTAGTTCCCCAGGCGAAAGATACGCAGTATTTT CASSVVPQAKDTQYF
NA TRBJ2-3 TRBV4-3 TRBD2 TGCGCCAGCAGCCAAGAGAGGACCCGGGGGGTAGATACGCAGTATTTT CASSQERTRGVDTQYF
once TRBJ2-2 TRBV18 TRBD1 TGTGCCAGCTCACCACCGACAGGGCCGCTCGGGGAGCTGTTTTTT CASSPPTGPLGELFF
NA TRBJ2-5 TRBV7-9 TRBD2 TGTGCCAGCAGCTTAGACACGGGAGGGCTGGAGACCCAGTACTTC CASSLDTGGLETQYF
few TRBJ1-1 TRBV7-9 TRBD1 TGTGCCAGCAGCCGTCAACAGGGGAGGAACACTGAAGCTTTCTTT CASSRQQGRNTEAFF
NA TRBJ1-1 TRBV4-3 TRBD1 TGCGCCAGCAGCCAGGGACAGAGCGGGGGCACTGAAGCTTTCTTT CASSQGQSGGTEAFF
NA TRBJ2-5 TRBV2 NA TGTGCCAGCAGCATACAGGGCCGTCTGGAGACCCAGTACTTC CASSIQGRLETQYF
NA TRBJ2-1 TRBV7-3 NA TGTGCCAGCAGCGTTAGCGGTAGCTCCTACAATGAGCAGTTCTTC CASSVSGSSYNEQFF
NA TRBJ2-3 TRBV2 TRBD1 TGTGCCAGCAGCGGCCAGGGACAGGGGTACACAGATACGCAGTATTTT CASSGQGQGYTDTQYF
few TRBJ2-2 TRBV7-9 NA TGTGCCAGCAGCCCCCCGGGCACCGGGGAGCTGTTTTTT CASSPPGTGELFF
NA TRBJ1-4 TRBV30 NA TGTGCCTGGAGTGTACAGTCTAATGAAAAACTGTTTTTT CAWSVQSNEKLFF
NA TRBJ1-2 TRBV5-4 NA TGTGCCAGCAGCCCAAGAACAGGGAGAACCAGTTTGGGAGGCTACACCTTC CASSPRTGRTSLGGYTF
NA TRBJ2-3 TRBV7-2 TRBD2 TGTGCCAGCAGCTTAGAAGCGGGGGCGGTGGATACGCAGTATTTT CASSLEAGAVDTQYF